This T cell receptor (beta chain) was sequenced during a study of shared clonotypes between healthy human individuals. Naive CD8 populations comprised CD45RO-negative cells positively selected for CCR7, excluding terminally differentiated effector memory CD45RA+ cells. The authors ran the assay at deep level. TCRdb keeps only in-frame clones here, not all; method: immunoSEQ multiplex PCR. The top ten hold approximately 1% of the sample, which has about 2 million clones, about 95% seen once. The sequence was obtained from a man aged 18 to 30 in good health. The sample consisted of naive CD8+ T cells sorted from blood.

CDR3 nucleotide sequence: TGTGCCAGCAGTTTCCTGTCGCGAATGAAGGACGATGAGCAGTTCTTC. Protein sequence: CASSFLSRMKDDEQFF. This sequence joins TRBV27 and TRBJ2-1; D gene uncertain. This CDR3 region has 16 residues. Trimming left V 3 bases short and J 8 bases short, with 20 bases between. From germline, CDR1 is MNHEY and CDR2 SMNVEV (reference sequence).